The 24 T cell receptor beta chains below come from one sample, sequenced in a study of OX40 agonist ivuxolimab in advanced cancers. Assay: immunoSEQ multiplex PCR; the TCRdb copy retains only in-frame clones and omits some. The table lists 37,000 or so clones, 86% of them singletons. Sequencing used CD4+ or CD8+ T cells sorted from blood, obtained in a trial of the OX40 agonist ivuxolimab. These receptors originate from an adult with an advanced solid tumor such as melanoma, head and neck, liver or kidney cancer.

This chain uses TRBV5-1 with TRBJ2-1; weak D call: TRBD2 (7 bases). The CDR3 has 15 amino acids. The V and J ends lost 2 bases and 5 bases respectively, with 14 bases between them. Germline V gives CDR1 SGHRS, CDR2 YFSETQ. As DNA, the CDR3 is TGCGCCAGCAGCTTTGGGGGGGCAAGTAACAATGAGCAGTTCTTC. Encoded protein: CASSFGGASNNEQFF.

The chain combines TRBV11-3 with TRBJ1-2; no clear D. The V end was cut by 5 bases, the J end by 4 bases, with 8 bases between. In germline, CDR1 is SGHNT, CDR2 YENEEA. The CDR3 sequence is 12 residues long. For the CDR3, the DNA is TGTGCCAGCAGCCTGAGAGCCTATGGCTACACCTTC. Its protein is CASSLRAYGYTF.

J is TRBJ2-7 and V is TRBV15, with D possibly matching TRBD1 (5 bases). There are 15 residues in the CDR3. The V gene's germline CDR1 is LNHNV and CDR2 YYDKDF (reference sequence). Trimming cost V 0 bases and J 3 bases, with 12 bases left between them. DNA for the CDR3: TGTGCCACCAGCAGAGATCTGGGGCAGTTCTACGAGCAGTACTTC. It encodes CATSRDLGQFYEQYF.

V usage is TRBV7-9 and J usage is TRBJ2-7; no clear D gene. CDR1 and CDR2 from the germline V gene are SEHNR and FQNEAQ (reference sequence). CDR3 length: 15 residues. The V end lost 1 base, the J end lost 1 base, and 11 bases lay between the germline ends. The CDR3 sequence: CASSLGGFGSYEQYF. CDR3 bases: TGTGCCAGCAGCTTAGGGGGTTTTGGTTCCTACGAGCAGTACTTC.

The chain combines TRBV10-3 with TRBJ1-5; TRBD1 aligns across 9 bases. The CDR3 consists of 15 residues. Germline values: CDR1 ENHRY, CDR2 SYGVKD. The V segment lost 0 bases and the J segment 8 bases; nucleotides outside the gene matches: 5. The CDR3 DNA sequence: TGTGCCATCAGTGAGTCGGGACAGGGTGAAGAGCCCCAGCATTTT. As protein: CAISESGQGEEPQHF.

J is TRBJ2-3 and V is TRBV11-2; 7 nucleotides line up with TRBD1. The CDR3 contains 15 residues. Germline V CDR1 and CDR2: SGHAT, FQNNGV. V lost 0 bases to trimming and J lost 4 bases; unmatched junction nucleotides: 4. For the CDR3, the DNA is TGTGCCAGCAGCTTAGAAGGACAGGTTTCAGATACGCAGTATTTT. Translated, it gives CASSLEGQVSDTQYF.

The chain employs TRBV4-2 and TRBJ2-3; no firm D call. This CDR3 is 16 amino acids long. V dropped 0 bases and J dropped 2 bases, with 12 bases sitting between them. Germline assignment: CDR1 LGHNA and CDR2 YNFKEQ. This CDR3 reads CASSQDPRPFTDTQYF. CDR3 nucleotide sequence: TGTGCCAGCAGCCAAGACCCGCGGCCCTTCACAGATACGCAGTATTTT.

The chain is built from TRBV7-6 and TRBJ2-6; D ambiguous. Germline lookup yields CDR1 SGHVS and CDR2 FNYEAQ. The CDR3 totals 13 residues. V lost 5 bases, J lost 2 bases, and 4 bases lay in between. For the CDR3, the DNA is TGTGCCAGCAGCCACACTGGGGCCAACGTCCTGACTTTC. It translates to CASSHTGANVLTF.

This clone was seen once. V and J are TRBV4-3 and TRBJ2-1; 7 bases match TRBD1. The CDR3 loop spans 17 amino acids. The germline V gene encodes CDR1 LGHNA and CDR2 YSLEER. The junction had 5 bases not matched to a gene; V was cut back by 0 bases and J by 0 bases. The CDR3 loop reads CASSQEAGGNSYNEQFF. CDR3 in DNA: TGCGCCAGCAGCCAAGAAGCAGGGGGTAACTCCTACAATGAGCAGTTCTTC.

J is TRBJ2-1 and V is TRBV12-5, with D maybe TRBD2 (7 bases). Germline loops: CDR1 LGHNT, CDR2 FRNRAP. Trimming shortened V by 2 bases and J by 3 bases, and 17 bases separated the two germline ends. This CDR3 contains 17 residues. The CDR3 region is CASGLPRGGGSYNEQFF. CDR3 nucleotide sequence: TGTGCTAGTGGTTTGCCCCGAGGGGGGGGCAGCTACAATGAGCAGTTCTTC.

The CDR3 reads CASSAGDGINEKLFF. The DNA for the CDR3 is TGTGCCAGCAGCGCGGGGGACGGAATTAATGAAAAACTGTTTTTT. The chain has TRBV7-9 and TRBJ1-4; tentatively, D is TRBD1 (5 bases). CDR3 length equals 15 residues. Germline values: CDR1 SEHNR, CDR2 FQNEAQ (reference sequence). The V end lost 5 bases, the J end lost 4 bases, and 14 bases lay between the germline ends.

J is TRBJ2-7 and V is TRBV11-2; D gene uncertain. The V gene lost 6 bases and the J gene lost 3 bases, with 6 bases spanning the gap. The V gene's germline CDR1 is SGHAT and CDR2 FQNNGV. The CDR3 has 11 residues. The CDR3 loop is CASRVGYEQYF. The CDR3 region has the DNA TGTGCCAGCAGGGTTGGCTACGAGCAGTACTTC.

The chain employs TRBV18 and TRBJ1-4, with TRBD1 as a possible D gene (6 bases). The CDR3 loop spans 16 amino acids. With 6 bases removed from V and 0 bases from J, the gap between germline ends came to 14 bases. CDR1 is KGHSH and CDR2 is LQKENI in the germline V gene. The CDR3 loop is CASSHREIATNEKLFF. CDR3 in DNA: TGTGCCAGCTCTCACAGGGAGATTGCAACTAATGAAAAACTGTTTTTT. The entire variable domain, with the rest obtained from reference TRBV18 and TRBJ1-4, is as follows: NAGVMQNPRHLVRRRGQEARLRCSPMKGHSHVYWYRQLPEEGLKFMVYLQKENIIDESGMPKERFSAEFPKEGPSILRIQQVVRGDSAAYFCASSHREIATNEKLFFGSGTQLSVL.

This chain joins TRBV10-2 and TRBJ2-3; possible D gene TRBD1, 5 bases. CDR3 length equals 16 residues. Trimming shortened V by 10 bases and J by 1 base, and 21 bases separated the two germline ends. CDR1 is WSHSY, CDR2 SAAADI, per germline. CDR3 sequence: CAINARGEVRTDTQYF. CDR3 in DNA: TGCGCCATCAACGCTAGGGGCGAGGTACGCACAGATACGCAGTATTTT.

CDR3 residues: CASRPDRAGDFYEQYF. The CDR3 nucleotides are TGTGCCAGCAGGCCGGATCGAGCAGGGGACTTCTACGAGCAGTACTTC. The chain uses TRBV14 and TRBJ2-7; either TRBD1 or TRBD2 may supply D (6 bases each). This CDR3 is 16 amino acids long. With 6 bases removed from V and 3 bases from J, the gap between germline ends came to 21 bases. The germline gives CDR1 SGHDN, CDR2 FVKESK.

The J gene is TRBJ1-4, the V gene TRBV5-5, with D uncertain. With 2 bases removed from V and 8 bases from J, the gap between germline ends came to 16 bases. CDR1 is SGHKS and CDR2 is YYEKEE in the germline V gene (reference sequence). This CDR3 spans 15 amino acids. CDR3 nucleotides: TGTGCCAGCAGCTTAACATTCAGTTCGGGGGAAAAACTGTTTTTT. This sequence encodes CASSLTFSSGEKLFF.

The J gene is TRBJ1-5, the V gene TRBV6-1; the D is unclear. Trimming cost V 2 bases and J 4 bases, with 9 bases left between them. Germline assignment: CDR1 MNHNS and CDR2 SASEGT. This CDR3 contains 14 residues. CDR3 in DNA: TGTGCCAGCAGTGAAATTGGGCGTAATCAGCCCCAGCATTTT. This translates into CASSEIGRNQPQHF.

In the case of this clone: Other DNA sequences in this specimen translate into the identical CDR3. The genes are TRBV30 and TRBJ1-3; D call uncertain. From germline, CDR1 is GTSNPN and CDR2 SVGIG (reference sequence). The CDR3 loop spans 15 amino acids. CDR3 in amino acids: CGTDPSPLSGNTIYF. As DNA, the CDR3 is TGTGGGACGGACCCGTCCCCGCTCTCTGGAAACACCATATATTTT.

The chain recombines TRBV10-3 with TRBJ2-5; D is perhaps TRBD2 (5 bases). The CDR3 spans 13 residues. CDR1 ENHRY and CDR2 SYGVKD come from the germline V gene. V lost 5 bases, J lost 3 bases, and 10 bases lay in between. This CDR3 reads CAISSPGEETQYF. As DNA, the CDR3 is TGTGCCATCAGTTCCCCCGGGGAAGAGACCCAGTACTTC.

The V gene is TRBV30, the J gene TRBJ1-2, with 9 bases aligning to TRBD1. Germline V gene data show CDR1 as GTSNPN and CDR2 as SVGIG (reference sequence). The CDR3 is made up of 14 amino acids. V trimming: 3 bases; J trimming: 7 bases; junction bases outside the gene matches: 9. CDR3 residues: CAWSQGQGLLGYTF. CDR3 nucleotides: TGTGCCTGGAGCCAGGGACAGGGATTGCTTGGCTACACCTTC.

The chain combines TRBV27 with TRBJ1-4; 7 bases are a match to TRBD1. The length of the CDR3 is 14 residues. The junction had 8 bases not matched to a gene; V was cut back by 5 bases and J by 8 bases. CDR1 MNHEY and CDR2 SMNVEV come from the germline V gene (reference sequence). The CDR3 reads CASSTQGRREKLFF. The CDR3 nucleotides are TGTGCCAGCAGTACACAGGGGCGAAGGGAAAAACTGTTTTTT.

This clone has only a few counts. The chain recombines TRBV4-1 with TRBJ2-1; 13 nucleotides align to TRBD2. Per the germline V gene, CDR1 is MGHRA and CDR2 is YSYEKL. This CDR3 has 16 amino acids. Trimming cost V 1 base and J 7 bases; bases outside gene matches: 4. The CDR3 coding sequence is TGCGCCAGCAGCCAAGTAACTAGCGGGGGGGGTAATGAGCAGTTCTTC. Translated, it gives CASSQVTSGGGNEQFF.

This clone was picked up one time. This chain links TRBV6-1 with TRBJ1-6; D is unresolved. Deletions cut 6 bases from V and 11 bases from J, with 11 bases between. The CDR3 extends over 12 amino acids. CDR1 MNHNS and CDR2 SASEGT come from the germline V gene. The CDR3 DNA reads TGTGCCAGCAGCCTTAGGACGCCACCCCTCCACTTT. It translates to CASSLRTPPLHF.

V gene TRBV2 combines with J gene TRBJ1-4, with 7 bases aligning to TRBD1. This CDR3 contains 15 residues. Germline lookup yields CDR1 SNHLY and CDR2 FYNNEI. Unmatched junction bases numbered 11, after V lost 5 bases and J lost 8 bases. CDR3 region: CASSNGNRGGEKLFF. CDR3 nucleotide sequence: TGTGCCAGCAGTAACGGGAACAGGGGAGGAGAAAAACTGTTTTTT.